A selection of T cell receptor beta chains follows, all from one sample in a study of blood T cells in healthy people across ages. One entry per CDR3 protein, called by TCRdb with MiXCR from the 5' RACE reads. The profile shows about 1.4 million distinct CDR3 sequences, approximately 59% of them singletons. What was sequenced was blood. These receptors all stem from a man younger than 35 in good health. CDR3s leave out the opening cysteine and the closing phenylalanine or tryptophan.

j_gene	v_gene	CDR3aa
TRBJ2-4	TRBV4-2	ASSQDLDMRAKNIQY
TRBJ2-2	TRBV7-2	ASSLEGSADGELF
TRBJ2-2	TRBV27	ASSGAGVTGELF
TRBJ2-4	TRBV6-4	ASSDGKENIQY
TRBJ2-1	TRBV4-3	ASSQAGAGNEQF
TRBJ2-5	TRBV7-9	ASGLDRGLETQY
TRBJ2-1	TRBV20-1	SARVLGGGSYNEQF
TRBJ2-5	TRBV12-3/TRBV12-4	ASSPQIRTGGTQY
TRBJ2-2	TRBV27	ASSLFAPGSLGAGELF
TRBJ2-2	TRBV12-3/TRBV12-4	ASTLAGGGSTGELF
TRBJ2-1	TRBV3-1	ASSQDKREILGNEQF
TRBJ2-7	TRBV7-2	ASSLTTNLYEQY
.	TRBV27	ASSLYYSGRGETQF
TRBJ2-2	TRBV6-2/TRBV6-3	ASSYTGLNPTGELF
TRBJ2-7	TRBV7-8	ASVAWGYEQY
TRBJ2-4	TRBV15	ATSRERRLLAKNIQY
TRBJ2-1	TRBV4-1	ASSPGQGEYNEQF
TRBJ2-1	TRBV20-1	SVEREGPYNEQF
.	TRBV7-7	ASSLTGDSEQY
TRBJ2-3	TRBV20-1	SGGGGYTQY
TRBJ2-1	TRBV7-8	ASSLTNYNEQF
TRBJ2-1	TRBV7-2	ASSLEGPGQF
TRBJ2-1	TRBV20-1	SADHIAGGGYQEQF
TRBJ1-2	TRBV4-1	ASSGTGLHYGYT
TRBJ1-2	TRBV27	ASSLSGGGGGYT
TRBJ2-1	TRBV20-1	SASGMEQF
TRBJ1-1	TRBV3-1	ASSHRGSEAF
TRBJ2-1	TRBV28	ASSARGEGDNEQF
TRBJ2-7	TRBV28	ASRRAGTPSQREQY
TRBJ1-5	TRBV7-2	ASSFRDRGHQPQH
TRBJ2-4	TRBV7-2	AGRGSGGIQY
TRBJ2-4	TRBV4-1	ASSQDLGDGGY
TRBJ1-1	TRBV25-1	ASSGQRDTYTEAF
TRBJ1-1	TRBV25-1	ASSPRVGSTEAF
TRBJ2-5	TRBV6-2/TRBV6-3	ASSYPGTGDKETQY
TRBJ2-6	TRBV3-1	ASSQVEVSSGANVLT
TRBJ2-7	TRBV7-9	ASSPSSTYEQY
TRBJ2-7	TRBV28	ASSLRGVSYEQY
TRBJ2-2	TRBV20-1	SARLNTGELF
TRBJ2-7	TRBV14	ASSQDLLRGGTVEQY
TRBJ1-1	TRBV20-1	SARAGPLGEAF
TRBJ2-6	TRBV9	ASGRAGANVLT
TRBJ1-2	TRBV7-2	ASSPAGTSVYGYT
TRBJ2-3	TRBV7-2	ASSLRGAAQY
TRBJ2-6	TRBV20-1	SAGPGAGANVLT
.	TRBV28	ASSQRIQGQGEKTQY
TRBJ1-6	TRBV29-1	SAKTGGNSPLH
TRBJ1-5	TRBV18	ASSPGASAAQH
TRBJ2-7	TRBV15	ATSTGTASYEQY
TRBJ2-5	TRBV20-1	SARVGTGYQETQY
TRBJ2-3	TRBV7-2	ASSLSGGRPPTDTQY
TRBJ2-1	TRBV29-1	SVEGAGCEQF
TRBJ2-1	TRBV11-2	ASSSQGDLGLYNEQF
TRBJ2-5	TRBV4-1	ASSRGQGGYQETQY
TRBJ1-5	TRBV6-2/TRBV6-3	ASSPPDTIIDQPQH
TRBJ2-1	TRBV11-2	ASSRPKGDNEQF
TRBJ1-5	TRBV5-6	ASSPRLGQPQH
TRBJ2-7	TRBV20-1	SAAPPADSYEQY